The T cell receptor beta chain described here comes from a study of blood T cell repertoires in COVID-19. About the study: T cells, B-cell-depleted T cells, or PBMCs supplied cDNA or gDNA.

TCRdb keeps only in-frame clones here, not all; method: immunoSEQ multiplex PCR. The sample contains about 61,000 clones, 88% of which appear only once. Material: peripheral blood. The origin of this receptor is a woman aged 45-59 years with active or convalescent COVID-19.

The CDR3 here is CASSSRDSLYKMNTEAFF. In DNA, the CDR3 is TGTGCCAGCAGTTCCCGGGACAGCCTGTATAAGATGAACACTGAAGCTTTCTTT. The chain carries TRBV28 and TRBJ1-1, with 7 bases aligning to TRBD1. Looked up from germline, CDR1 is MDHEN and CDR2 is SYDVKM. The trim removed 4 bases at V and 0 bases at J, leaving 14 bases unmatched. The CDR3 loop spans 18 amino acids.